Reported below is one TCR beta chain. The specificity of this receptor is unknown. Per-nucleotide qualities are absent, and no much larger clonotype sits a single base away. The data are from a study of blood T cell repertoires in COVID-19 (dated by TCRdb to 2020 to 2021). About the investigation overall: Samples from collaborators originated in the United States, Italy and Spain and spanned both the acute and convalescent phases of COVID-19. The prospective study material was composed of cDNA or gDNA derived from T cells, B-cell-depleted T cells, or PBMCs. Subjects who had been exposed to COVID-19, were actively infected with it, or had recovered from it provided the deeply sampled blood TCRbeta repertoires that made up the dataset. The repertoires were released in a freely available public database intended as a resource for research on the immune response to SARS-CoV-2. Samples were obtained from the ongoing ImmuneRACE study (first 160 participants) and from 1,200 or so subjects provided by 6 global collaborators. The sample metadata nearly always contained a de-identified subject ID, COVID-19 status, age in years and sex. Where available, HLA class I and class II types were obtained from metadata supplied by the sample provider rather than from assay-based typing.

TCRbeta CDR3 regions were amplified from genomic DNA using the immunoSEQ Assay, a bias-controlled multiplex PCR. The study's own analysis went as follows. The number of nucleated cells in each sample was estimated from the amplification of reference gene primers within the assay. To quantify the absolute abundance of each unique TCRbeta CDR3 rearrangement, sequence reads were collapsed and filtered. For each sample, productive Simpson clonality was calculated by taking the square root of Simpson's diversity index across productive rearrangements. TCRdb took over this immuneACCESS table, retaining in-frame rearrangements with V and J assigned. Such tables are incomplete; in checked studies, under half of the missing clones stem from an unresolved V gene, and the remainder is unexplained. D and trimming were read from the DNA, whereas the V and J calls and clone size are those reported in that table. The sample includes about 140,000 clones, with roughly three quarters observed a single time. About 2% of the sample goes to the ten largest clones.

Collaborating institutions collected whole blood in K2EDTA tubes following their own protocols. For TCRbeta analysis, collaborator samples were shipped as frozen whole blood, as isolated PBMCs, or as DNA extracted from either sample type. Per the germline V gene (reference sequence), LNHDA is the CDR1 and SQIVND is the CDR2. V is pared back by 5 bases and J by 3 bases, with 11 bases lying between the germline termini. The CDR3 numbers 13 residues from cysteine through phenylalanine. Of the read, only the CDR3 DNA is kept; its 39 bases are in frame from base 1. Paper-wide results and their limitations: Clinical and demographic metadata were provided uncurated, with the amount varying by source and participant.

Here the chain combines TRBV19 and TRBJ2-7; 6 matching bases give a weak D call of TRBD2. The clonotype originates from a woman aged 60 to 75 with acute or convalescent COVID-19. Sequencing used peripheral blood. The CDR3 protein: CASSPAEGYEQYF. The nucleotides read TGTGCCAGTAGTCCTGCGGAGGGCTACGAGCAGTACTTC.